The 18 T cell receptor beta chains below were found in one sample sequenced in a study of control samples from healthy donors and cancer patients. Sequencing used immunoSEQ multiplex PCR; TCRdb keeps in-frame clones, though not all of them. The sample shows approximately 98,000 clones, approximately 82% of them seen only once. The sample comprised blood. Receptors were obtained from a man aged 18-30 years in good health.

This chain uses TRBV2 with TRBJ2-4; D tentatively reads TRBD1 or TRBD2 (5 bases each). CDR1 and CDR2 (germline): SNHLY, FYNNEI. This CDR3 contains 13 residues. Trimming cost V 6 bases and J 5 bases, with 11 bases left between them. The CDR3, as DNA: TGTGCCAGCAGAGGGCAGGGACAAAACATTCAGTACTTC. This codes for CASRGQGQNIQYF. Drawing the rest from reference TRBV2 and TRBJ2-4, the complete variable domain is EPEVTQTPSHQVTQMGQEVILRCVPISNHLYFYWYRQILGQKVEFLVSFYNNEISEKSEIFDDQFSVERPDGSNFTLKIRSTKLEDSAMYFCASRGQGQNIQYFGAGTRLSVL.

The gene calls are TRBV15 and TRBJ2-3; TRBD2 agrees at 12 bases. J lost 7 bases, V lost 0 bases, and 17 bases had no gene match. CDR1 and CDR2 (germline): LNHNV, YYDKDF (reference sequence). This CDR3 is built from 20 residues. Here the CDR3 DNA reads TGTGCCACCAGCAGAGAGTGGTGGGGTACTAGCGGGGGGCCCTTGAATACGCAGTATTTT. As protein: CATSREWWGTSGGPLNTQYF.

J is TRBJ1-2 and V is TRBV24-1, with no clear D. Germline CDR1 is KGHDR and CDR2 is SFDVKD. V was trimmed by 4 bases and J by 5 bases, leaving 7 bases between them. CDR3 length: 12 amino acids. The CDR3 loop is CATSEERYGYTF. As DNA, the CDR3 is TGTGCCACCAGTGAGGAGCGGTATGGCTACACCTTC.

This sequence joins TRBV6-5 and TRBJ2-3, with D perhaps TRBD2 (7 bases). The CDR3 runs to 15 residues. In germline, CDR1 is MNHEY, CDR2 SVGAGI. V was trimmed by 3 bases and J by 5 bases, leaving 15 bases between them. The CDR3 here is CASSYYGGPRDTQYF. For the CDR3, the DNA is TGTGCCAGCAGTTATTACGGGGGGCCAAGAGATACGCAGTATTTT.

This chain joins TRBV12-5 and TRBJ2-3; weak D call: TRBD2 (6 bases). V was cut by 0 bases and J by 6 bases, with 16 bases left in between. This CDR3 has 16 amino acids. Germline assignment: CDR1 LGHNT and CDR2 FRNRAP. CDR3 nucleotides: TGTGCTAGTGGTTTGGTACAAATGACTGGGGGGGATACGCAGTATTTT. Translation: CASGLVQMTGGDTQYF.

This clone occurred a few times. This chain joins TRBV5-4 and TRBJ1-2; D is ambiguous. The CDR3 extends over 15 amino acids. The V gene's germline CDR1 is SGHNT and CDR2 YYREEE (reference sequence). V was shortened by 4 bases and J by 5 bases, with 18 bases between the two germline ends. The DNA of the CDR3 is TGTGCCAGCAGCCCTGGGAGGGTAATGATATATGGCTACACCTTC. It translates to CASSPGRVMIYGYTF.

This chain uses TRBV27 with TRBJ1-2; possible D gene TRBD1, 6 bases. CDR1 is MNHEY and CDR2 is SMNVEV in the germline V gene (reference sequence). The CDR3 has 15 amino acids. V was pared by 6 bases and J by 0 bases, with 14 bases between. The CDR3 is CASSQRGPANYGYTF. Written as DNA, the CDR3 is TGTGCCAGCAGCCAGCGGGGGCCCGCTAACTATGGCTACACCTTC.

The chain employs TRBV4-3 and TRBJ2-3; D is perhaps TRBD1 (6 bases). Per germline, CDR1 LGHNA and CDR2 YSLEER. CDR3 length: 16 amino acids. The ends were cut back, 0 bases at V and 5 bases at J, with 15 bases in the middle. The CDR3 loop reads CASSQDMRQDGDTQYF. The DNA for the CDR3 is TGCGCCAGCAGCCAAGATATGAGACAGGATGGAGATACGCAGTATTTT.

This chain connects TRBV2 to TRBJ1-6; the D is unclear. V lost 6 bases and J lost 6, with 9 bases in between. Germline assignment: CDR1 SNHLY and CDR2 FYNNEI. The CDR3 loop spans 13 amino acids. CDR3 bases: TGTGCCAGCAGGAGAATACCTAATTCACCCCTCCACTTT. Protein sequence: CASRRIPNSPLHF.

The chain is built from TRBV2 and TRBJ1-2, with D unresolved. V shed 3 bases and J shed 3 bases, with 11 bases lying between them. Germline CDR1 and CDR2: SNHLY and FYNNEI. CDR3 length equals 14 residues. CDR3 sequence reads: CASSDLGDYYGYTF. CDR3 DNA: TGTGCCAGCAGTGACCTCGGGGATTACTATGGCTACACCTTC.

V and J are TRBV15 and TRBJ2-5, with D unresolved. Trimming took off 3 bases at V and 4 bases at J, with 12 bases between the two ends. CDR1 is LNHNV and CDR2 is YYDKDF in the germline V gene (reference sequence). The CDR3 consists of 14 residues. The CDR3 DNA follows: TGTGCCACCAGCAGCATGAGTAAGCGAGAGACCCAGTACTTC. Its translation is CATSSMSKRETQYF.

The chain combines TRBV28 with TRBJ2-1, with TRBD1 as a possible D gene (6 bases). V was shortened by 5 bases and J by 7 bases, with 15 bases between the two germline ends. CDR3 length: 14 amino acids. Germline V gives CDR1 MDHEN, CDR2 SYDVKM. The CDR3 sequence: CASSPPGQINEQFF. DNA for the CDR3: TGTGCCAGCAGTCCGCCCGGACAGATTAATGAGCAGTTCTTC. Together with reference TRBV28 and TRBJ2-1, the CDR3 gives the full variable domain: DVKVTQSSRYLVKRTGEKVFLECVQDMDHENMFWYRQDPGLGLRLIYFSYDVKMKEKGDIPEGYSVSREKKERFSLILESASTNQTSMYLCASSPPGQINEQFFGPGTRLTVL.

V usage is TRBV29-1 and J usage is TRBJ1-3, with 9 bases that match TRBD1. V gave up 2 bases and J gave up 4 bases; unmatched junction bases: 6. The CDR3 has 15 residues. Germline CDR1 reads SQVTM; CDR2 reads ANQGSEA. CDR3 sequence: CSVENRGRWGNTIYF. The CDR3 DNA sequence: TGCAGCGTTGAAAACAGGGGGCGGTGGGGAAACACCATATATTTT.

The CDR3 DNA sequence: TGTGCCACCAGCAGATTCCGGGACGGGACCACCTACGAGCAGTACTTC. Amino acid sequence: CATSRFRDGTTYEQYF. The genes are TRBV15 and TRBJ2-7; either TRBD1 or TRBD2 may fit D (5 bases each). The length of the CDR3 is 16 residues. The germline V gene encodes CDR1 LNHNV and CDR2 YYDKDF (reference sequence). V gave up 2 bases and J gave up 2 bases, with 16 bases separating them.

The genes are TRBV6-5 and TRBJ1-5; no clear D. This CDR3 spans 14 amino acids. Germline CDR1 MNHEY, CDR2 SVGAGI. V lost 7 bases and J 0 bases, leaving 10 bases between the germline ends. The CDR3 nucleotides read TGTGCCAGCAAACAGCTGATTAGCAATCAGCCCCAGCATTTT. Its protein product is CASKQLISNQPQHF.

J is TRBJ1-1 and V is TRBV5-1, with TRBD1 as a possible D gene (5 bases). V shed 2 bases and J shed 2 bases, with 10 bases lying between them. The germline V gene encodes CDR1 SGHRS and CDR2 YFSETQ. The CDR3 spans 14 residues. CDR3 DNA: TGCGCCAGCAGCTTCAGACAGAGAAACACTGAAGCTTTCTTT. Translating it yields CASSFRQRNTEAFF.

The chain recombines TRBV30 with TRBJ2-1; no firm D call. V was shortened by 7 bases and J by 10 bases, with 14 bases between the two germline ends. The CDR3 is 11 amino acids. Germline CDR1 reads GTSNPN; CDR2 reads SVGIG (reference sequence). The CDR3 DNA is TGTGCCTACCAACTCTCGGTAGAGCAGTTCTTC. It encodes CAYQLSVEQFF.

The rearrangement links TRBV7-8 to TRBJ2-1, with D possibly TRBD2 on 6 matching bases. The V end was cut by 0 bases, the J end by 4 bases, with 28 bases between. CDR1 and CDR2 (germline): SGHVS, FQNEAQ. The CDR3 covers 21 residues. CDR3 sequence: CASSLARLVVADKPNYNEQFF. The CDR3 DNA is TGTGCCAGCAGCTTAGCGCGTCTAGTAGTAGCGGATAAGCCAAATTACAATGAGCAGTTCTTC.